This T cell receptor (beta chain) originates from a study of cytomegalovirus exposure and HLA in healthy donors. Study conclusions and caveats: Being productive about 90% or about 30% of the time was typical of most TCR beta V segments in an earlier analysis. The majority of CMV-associated TCR beta chains were reported as apparently HLA-restricted in a later analysis. Researchers catalogued approximately 170 TCR beta chains as cytomegalovirus-associated.

60 Vbeta and 13 Jbeta primers were used in PCR. As originally analysed: A follow-up analysis tallied 73 million or so unique TCR beta chains, approximately 10 million shared. Sequencing used immunoSEQ multiplex PCR; TCRdb keeps in-frame clones, though not all of them. That table furnishes V, J and clone size, whereas the DNA furnished D and trimming. The sample shows some 120,000 clones, about four fifths of them seen only once. V lost 3 bases and J 1 base, leaving 18 bases between the germline ends. This CDR3 has 17 amino acids. Germline V gives CDR1 MDHEN, CDR2 SYDVKM. With respect to this clone: Its antigen is not known.

This clonotype originated in a young woman in good health and CMV-seronegative. The specimen sequenced was PBMCs. The chain carries TRBV28 and TRBJ1-2; D unresolved. CDR3 region: CASSLGIGQRLNYGYTF. DNA for the CDR3: TGTGCCAGCAGTTTGGGGATCGGGCAGCGGCTTAACTATGGCTACACCTTC.